A selection of T cell receptor beta chains follows, all from one sample in a study of blood T cells in healthy people across ages. TCRdb reanalysed the 5' RACE reads using MiXCR and keeps one entry per CDR3 protein. The sample lists around 2 million distinct CDR3 sequences, 39% seen once, with 20% to 25% in the top ten. Sequenced material: blood. The source of these receptors is a human donor in good health. Both conserved end residues are part of each CDR3. The D gene is left open where the match is weak. Size is omitted from some rows. Given values are once, few, many or a class for expanded clones.

J gene,V gene,clone size,D gene,CDR3 protein,CDR3 DNA
TRBJ1-1,TRBV27,few,-,CASSLEQTNTEAFF,TGCGCCAGCAGCTTGGAACAGACGAACACTGAAGCTTTCTTT
TRBJ2-1,TRBV7-9,many,-,CASSLAHEQFF,TGTGCCAGCAGCTTAGCCCATGAGCAGTTCTTC
TRBJ2-1,TRBV12-3/TRBV12-4,many,TRBD2,CASSPTSGGNNEQFF,TGTGCCAGCAGTCCCACTAGCGGGGGTAACAATGAGCAGTTCTTC
TRBJ1-2,TRBV6-2/TRBV6-3,few,-,CASSYSGTHYGYTF,TGTGCCAGCAGTTACTCCGGGACACACTATGGCTACACCTTC
TRBJ2-7,TRBV30,-,-,CAWSADSTYEQYF,TGTGCCTGGAGTGCGGACAGCACCTACGAGCAGTACTTC
TRBJ1-1,TRBV29-1,-,TRBD1,CSVDRGGGTVAFF,TGCAGCGTCGACAGGGGAGGGGGCACTGTAGCTTTCTTT
TRBJ2-5,TRBV7-6,-,-,CASSLSPTQETQYF,TGTGCCAGCAGCTTGAGTCCCACCCAAGAGACCCAGTACTTC
TRBJ1-1,TRBV5-1,-,TRBD1,CASSLGTGWVNTEAFF,TGCGCCAGCAGCCTGGGGACAGGGTGGGTGAACACTGAAGCTTTCTTT
TRBJ2-5,TRBV20-1,few,-,CSADAMKTQYF,TGCAGTGCGGACGCGATGAAGACCCAGTACTTC
TRBJ2-3,TRBV6-6,few,TRBD2,CASSPGTSVGDTQYF,TGTGCCAGCAGCCCTGGGACTAGCGTGGGGGATACGCAGTATTTT
TRBJ1-2,TRBV5-6,-,TRBD1,CASSFGQETAYGYTF,TGTGCCAGCAGCTTTGGACAGGAGACCGCCTATGGCTACACCTTC
TRBJ2-1,TRBV7-9,few,-,CASSLGRGLYNEQFF,TGTGCCAGCAGCTTAGGCAGGGGACTCTACAATGAGCAGTTCTTC
TRBJ2-7,TRBV7-2,few,-,CASALTRRTDPYEQYF,TGTGCCAGCGCATTAACCCGGCGGACAGATCCCTACGAGCAGTACTTC
TRBJ2-3,TRBV4-1,-,-,CASSQDSESDFTDTQYF,TGCGCCAGCAGCCAAGATTCGGAATCCGACTTCACAGATACGCAGTATTTT
TRBJ2-7,TRBV6-2/TRBV6-3,few,TRBD2,CASSPAGGIDEQYF,TGTGCCAGCAGCCCAGCGGGGGGTATTGACGAGCAGTACTTC
TRBJ2-7,TRBV7-2,-,-,CASSFLAAGEQYF,TGTGCCAGCAGCTTTCTCGCAGCTGGGGAGCAGTACTTC
TRBJ2-5,TRBV2,few,-,CASSERYQETQYF,TGTGCCAGCAGTGAAAGGTACCAAGAGACCCAGTACTTC
TRBJ1-1,TRBV7-2,-,-,CASQRRPQLNTEAFF,TGTGCCAGCCAACGGAGGCCCCAGCTGAACACTGAAGCTTTCTTT
TRBJ2-5,TRBV20-1,-,TRBD2,CSVIRPGTSGVLYQETQYF,TGCAGTGTTATCCGACCCGGGACTAGCGGGGTCCTGTACCAAGAGACCCAGTACTTC
TRBJ2-3,TRBV12-3/TRBV12-4,-,-,CASSLLGSSTDTQYF,TGTGCCAGCAGTTTATTGGGGTCTAGCACAGATACGCAGTATTTT